The clone carrying this T cell receptor beta chain was counted ten times or more. Its antigen is still unknown. This sample stems from a study of neurological immune-mediated disorders. Sorted libraries used 850,000 to 1,000,000 CD4+ or CD8+ T cells. Study results and caveats: A possible signature was seen in one related-CDR3 cluster, into which phylogenetic grouping placed the repertoires of 18 of 34 multiple sclerosis patients.

The cDNA came from 5'RACE, which used 10-nucleotide random UMIs. TCRdb independently ran MiXCR on the 5' RACE reads; one entry per CDR3 protein. The sample contains approximately 44,000 distinct CDR3 sequences, just under 6% of which appear only once. Trimming shortened V by 0 bases and J by 3 bases, and 6 bases separated the two germline ends. Germline loops: CDR1 MNHNY, CDR2 SVGAGI (reference sequence). The CDR3 totals 15 residues. Sequencing was done on a sample of CD4+ T cells from blood. The sequence was obtained from a woman aged 18-29 years with multiple sclerosis. This sequence joins TRBV6-6 and TRBJ2-6; D is undetermined. The CDR3 reads CASSYSIGGANVLTF. The CDR3 DNA reads as TGTGCCAGCAGTTACTCGATAGGTGGGGCCAACGTCCTGACTTTC.